The TCR beta chain under discussion was sequenced for a study of blood T cells in healthy people across ages. V lost 8 bases, J lost 4 bases, and 18 bases lay in between. Looked up from germline, CDR1 is MNHEY and CDR2 is SVGEGT. The CDR3 spans 14 residues. Using a J-beta primer mix together with a sample-barcoded 5' primer, a second PCR was run for roughly 6 to 11 cycles. TCRdb analysed the 5' RACE reads with MiXCR anew, one entry per CDR3 protein. The repertoire has some 800,000 distinct CDR3 sequences, 44% of them found once; the top ten carry nearly 20%. The receptor comes from a man between 60 and 70 years old in good health. This chain joins TRBV6-2 or TRBV6-3 and TRBJ2-7; tentatively, D is TRBD2 (6 bases). What was sequenced was blood. Here the CDR3 reads CASGALATQYEQYF. For the CDR3, the DNA is TGTGCCAGCGGAGCCCTAGCGACACAATACGAGCAGTACTTC.